The 21 T cell receptor beta chains below come from one sample, sequenced in a study of T-cell reconstitution after alpha-beta-depleted transplantation in children. TCRbeta library construction was performed incorporating unique molecular identifiers. TCRdb independently ran MiXCR on the PCR reads; one entry per CDR3 protein. The data contain 190,000 or so distinct CDR3 sequences, about 6% of them singletons. Sequenced material: PBMCs, taken before TCRalphabeta/CD19-depleted stem cell transplant. The receptors were sampled from a girl less than two years old with combined immunodeficiency, due to receive a stem cell transplant.

This clonotype was seen many times. The rearrangement uses TRBV6-1 and TRBJ1-1, with 7 bases identical to TRBD1. The CDR3 has 14 residues. Per germline, CDR1 MNHNS and CDR2 SASEGT. J was trimmed by 2 bases and V by 7 bases; bases with no gene match: 7. The CDR3 region has the DNA TGTGCCAGCACCCGACCAGGGGGAAACACTGAAGCTTTCTTT. Protein: CASTRPGGNTEAFF.

This clonotype was seen at least ten times. The rearrangement links TRBV6-5 to TRBJ1-2, with D maybe TRBD1 (6 bases). This CDR3 contains 14 residues. Germline V gene data show CDR1 as MNHEY and CDR2 as SVGAGI. Trimming took off 2 bases at V and 4 bases at J, with 11 bases between the two ends. CDR3 nucleotides: TGTGCCAGCAGTTACGGGACAACTTTCTATGGCTACACCTTC. Amino acids: CASSYGTTFYGYTF.

This clonotype was counted at least ten times. The V and J genes are TRBV29-1 and TRBJ1-1; D not resolved. V gave up 4 bases and J gave up 2 bases, with 8 bases separating them. Germline loops: CDR1 SQVTM, CDR2 ANQGSEA. This CDR3 region has 12 residues. CDR3 amino acids: CSVGFLNTEAFF. The CDR3 DNA reads as TGCAGCGTTGGTTTTCTTAACACTGAAGCTTTCTTT. Together with reference TRBV29-1 and TRBJ1-1, the CDR3 gives the full variable domain: SAVISQKPSRDICQRGTSLTIQCQVDSQVTMMFWYRQQPGQSLTLIATANQGSEATYESGFVIDKFPISRPNLTFSTLTVSNMSPEDSSIYLCSVGFLNTEAFFGQGTRLTVV.

This clonotype was seen repeatedly, ten times or more. This chain connects TRBV29-1 to TRBJ2-5; TRBD1 matches at 8 bases. V shed 3 bases, J shed 5 bases, and the junction held 5 bases outside the gene matches. The CDR3 loop spans 13 amino acids. Germline assignment: CDR1 SQVTM and CDR2 ANQGSEA. CDR3 DNA: TGCAGCGTTGACCGGACAGGGCGGGAGACCCAGTACTTC. Its protein product is CSVDRTGRETQYF.

With regard to this clonotype: It may be a read error: a sequence one base away is much more abundant. CDR3 protein: CVSSSTSDRGGWGEQFF. DNA of the CDR3: TGTGTCAGCAGCTCCACCTCGGACAGGGGCGGGTGGGGTGAGCAGTTCTTC. The V gene is TRBV12-3 or TRBV12-4, the J gene TRBJ2-1; 9 bases are a match to TRBD1. The CDR3 totals 17 residues.

There are many counts of this clonotype. V gene TRBV5-1 combines with J gene TRBJ1-1, with 7 nucleotides matching TRBD1. Germline lookup yields CDR1 SGHRS and CDR2 YFSETQ. The CDR3 sequence is 14 residues long. With V trimmed by 2 bases and J by 0 bases, 1 base remained unmatched. Here the CDR3 reads CASSFGTVNTEAFF. The DNA of the CDR3 is TGCGCCAGCAGCTTTGGGACAGTGAACACTGAAGCTTTCTTT. Looking up the rest from reference TRBV5-1 and TRBJ1-1 gives the full variable domain: KAGVTQTPRYLIKTRGQQVTLSCSPISGHRSVSWYQQTPGQGLQFLFEYFSETQRNKGNFPGRFSGRQFSNSRSEMNVSTLELGDSALYLCASSFGTVNTEAFFGQGTRLTVV.

This clonotype was seen many times. The chain joins TRBV5-1 to TRBJ2-5; D is ambiguous. Trimming took 0 bases from V and 1 from J, leaving 7 bases between them. Per the germline V gene, CDR1 is SGHRS and CDR2 is YFSETQ. The CDR3 loop spans 14 amino acids. The CDR3 protein is CASSLEGSQETQYF. In DNA, the CDR3 is TGCGCCAGCAGCTTGGAGGGCAGCCAAGAGACCCAGTACTTC.

This clonotype has a count of ten or more. The V and J genes are TRBV7-2 and TRBJ2-4, with D unclear. CDR1 is SGHTA and CDR2 is FQGNSA in the germline V gene. This CDR3 region has 12 residues. V gave up 0 bases and J gave up 3 bases, with 0 bases separating them. DNA of the CDR3: TGTGCCAGCAGCTTAGCCAAAAACATTCAGTACTTC. Protein product: CASSLAKNIQYF. The full variable domain, its missing parts supplied by reference TRBV7-2 and TRBJ2-4, is GAGVSQSPSNKVTEKGKDVELRCDPISGHTALYWYRQSLGQGLEFLIYFQGNSAPDKSGLPSDRFSAERTGGSVSTLTIQRTQQEDSAVYLCASSLAKNIQYFGAGTRLSVL.

This clonotype was picked up many times. The chain uses TRBV4-3 and TRBJ2-1; possibly TRBD2 for D (5 bases). This CDR3 comprises 15 residues. The germline V and J ends were trimmed by 0 bases and 9 bases, with 15 bases remaining between them. CDR1 LGHNA and CDR2 YSLEER come from the germline V gene. For the CDR3, the DNA is TGCGCCAGCAGCCAAGACATATCGGACTCCGGTGAGCAGTTCTTC. This translates into CASSQDISDSGEQFF.

Ten or more counts support this clonotype. The chain is built from TRBV12-3 or TRBV12-4 and TRBJ1-1; D is unclear. Trimming removed 1 base at V and 11 bases at J, with 11 bases between. CDR3 size: 12 residues. CDR3 coding DNA: TGTGCCAGCAGTTTAGAAACCCTTGGGGCTTTCTTT. Amino acid sequence: CASSLETLGAFF.

This clonotype was picked up a small number of times. The genes are TRBV20-1 and TRBJ2-1, with D possibly being TRBD2 (6 bases). The germline V and J ends were trimmed by 1 base and 13 bases, with 17 bases remaining between them. Per germline, CDR1 DFQATT and CDR2 SNEGSKA (reference sequence). The CDR3 is made up of 13 amino acids. The CDR3 region has the DNA TGCAGTGCTAGAGCTCCCGGGACTGGGAGCCAGTTCTTC. Translating it yields CSARAPGTGSQFF.

This clonotype was detected ten times or more. The genes are TRBV29-1 and TRBJ1-2; 7 positions match TRBD1. The CDR3 length is 12 residues. The germline V gene has CDR1 SQVTM and CDR2 ANQGSEA. After removal of 6 bases from V and 4 bases from J, the junction contained 5 bases not matched to a gene. As DNA, the CDR3 is TGCAGCGTCGACAGGGCGGTCTATGGCTACACCTTC. It translates to CSVDRAVYGYTF.

The CDR3 here is CASSQAGTNYNEQFF. CDR3 DNA: TGTGCCAGCAGCCAAGCCGGGACTAACTACAATGAGCAGTTCTTC. The chain is built from TRBV4-2 and TRBJ2-1; the match to TRBD2 covers 7 bases. The trim removed 1 base at V and 3 bases at J, leaving 3 bases unmatched. This CDR3 is built from 15 residues. The germline V gene encodes CDR1 LGHNA and CDR2 YNFKEQ.

This clonotype was counted at least ten times. J is TRBJ2-3 and V is TRBV9; 11 bases fit TRBD1. With V trimmed by 5 bases and J by 2 bases, 10 bases remained unmatched. Germline CDR1 and CDR2: SGDLS and YYNGEE. This CDR3 is 17 amino acids long. The CDR3 DNA is TGTGCCAGCAGTAGAAGGGACAGGGGGGTCTACACAGATACGCAGTATTTT. As protein: CASSRRDRGVYTDTQYF.

This clonotype appeared many times. The genes are TRBV6-1 and TRBJ2-7; possible D gene TRBD1, 7 bases. Germline V gene data show CDR1 as MNHNS and CDR2 as SASEGT. V was trimmed by 6 bases and J by 2 bases, leaving 17 bases between them. The CDR3 sequence is 15 residues long. CDR3 sequence: CASSQRQGGTYEQYF. DNA for the CDR3: TGTGCCAGCAGCCAGAGACAGGGAGGCACCTACGAGCAGTACTTC.

This clonotype was seen only a few times. The rearrangement uses TRBV30 and TRBJ2-1, with D tentatively TRBD2 (5 bases). Germline assignment: CDR1 GTSNPN and CDR2 SVGIG (reference sequence). CDR3 length equals 14 residues. Trimming shortened V by 0 bases and J by 4 bases, and 10 bases separated the two germline ends. The CDR3 DNA reads as TGTGCCTGGAGTGTCGGGGATGGGTACAATGAGCAGTTCTTC. This translates into CAWSVGDGYNEQFF.

The chain uses TRBV6-1 and TRBJ2-3; D uncertain. Germline CDR1 and CDR2: MNHNS and SASEGT. The CDR3 is made up of 13 amino acids. With 9 bases removed from V and 1 base from J, the gap between germline ends came to 11 bases. In nucleotides, the CDR3 is TGTGCCAGTGGCTCAACCCGCACAGATACGCAGTATTTT. Translated, it gives CASGSTRTDTQYF.

This clonotype was found many times. The chain employs TRBV7-3 and TRBJ2-3; the D gene is possibly TRBD1 (6 bases). CDR3 length: 14 amino acids. CDR1 and CDR2 from the germline V gene are SGHTA and FQGTGA. V lost 5 bases, J lost 6 bases, and 15 bases lay in between. The CDR3 is CASSPGAGWDTQYF. The CDR3 nucleotides read TGTGCCAGCAGCCCAGGGGCAGGGTGGGATACGCAGTATTTT.

This clonotype was counted ten times or more. J is TRBJ1-1 and V is TRBV19; TRBD1 is a possible D gene (6 bases). The V end lost 7 bases, the J end lost 8 bases, and 14 bases lay between the germline ends. The V gene's germline CDR1 is LNHDA and CDR2 SQIVND (reference sequence). CDR3 size: 12 residues. The CDR3 DNA follows: TGTGCCAGTACCTTCGGGGGGGGCGAAGCTTTCTTT. Its translation: CASTFGGGEAFF.

This clonotype has ten or more counts. The J gene is TRBJ1-5, the V gene TRBV19; 9 bases agree with TRBD1. Germline V CDR1 and CDR2: LNHDA, SQIVND (reference sequence). V trimming: 3 bases; J trimming: 4 bases; junction bases outside the gene matches: 7. The CDR3 has 16 residues. The CDR3 region has the DNA TGTGCCAGTAGTATTATGGACAGGGGCACGAATCAGCCCCAGCATTTT. Protein product: CASSIMDRGTNQPQHF.

The table lists this clonotype with many counts. This chain links TRBV5-5 with TRBJ2-1; 7 bases line up with TRBD1. The CDR3 loop spans 14 amino acids. With V trimmed by 4 bases and J by 9 bases, 10 bases remained unmatched. CDR1 SGHKS and CDR2 YYEKEE come from the germline V gene (reference sequence). CDR3 bases: TGTGCCAGCAGCCGGGACAGCCCAATCGGTGAGCAGTTCTTC. Encoded protein: CASSRDSPIGEQFF.